The 31 T cell receptor beta chains reported below all come from one sample, sequenced in a study of tumor-infiltrating lymphocytes in primary liver carcinoma. Co-extraction of both nucleic acids (RNA and DNA) used roughly 18-32 mg of unsorted bulk tissue. Making TCR beta cDNA involved roughly 500 ng total RNA and a constant-region primer. Libraries covering TCR beta were generated through three nested multiplex PCR rounds (using a slightly modified ARM-PCR). It was with TRBV1-TRBV30 forward primers and a C-beta reverse primer that the first two PCR rounds were run, at about 10 cycles each. From the multiplex PCR reads, TCRdb called clonotypes with MiXCR, one entry per CDR3 protein. This repertoire shows about 64,000 distinct CDR3 sequences, roughly two thirds found once; its top ten account for less than 45%. Input material: liver tumor tissue from sampling region 4. Stated subset: tumor region T4, right-lateral pole. All receptors derive from a man aged 40-50 years with primary liver carcinoma and hepatitis B virus infection.

This clonotype was detected many times. The chain is built from TRBV7-9 and TRBJ2-1, with 7 bases that match TRBD1. The CDR3 has 16 residues. V was clipped by 2 bases and J by 3 bases; unmatched bases: 7. CDR1 SEHNR and CDR2 FQNEAQ come from the germline V gene (reference sequence). CDR3 in DNA: TGTGCCAGCAGCTTAACCCGGGACAGTTTCTACAATGAGCAGTTCTTC. It is translated as CASSLTRDSFYNEQFF.

The V call is TRBV18, the J call TRBJ1-1, with D unresolved. The CDR3 loop spans 13 amino acids. Germline-derived CDR1 and CDR2 are KGHSH and LQKENI. V was clipped by 0 bases and J by 11 bases, with 13 bases between them. CDR3 in DNA: TGTGCCAGCTCACCACCGCGATATGGATTTGCTTTCTTT. Its protein is CASSPPRYGFAFF.

With respect to this clonotype: It may be a read error: a sequence one base away is much more abundant. The chain carries TRBV7-9 and TRBJ1-4; D not certain. This CDR3 region has 16 residues. The germline gives CDR1 SEHNR, CDR2 FQNEAQ (reference sequence). This CDR3 is CASSSSVRRVDEKLIF. The CDR3 DNA follows: TGTGCCAGCAGCTCATCCGTCAGGAGAGTCGATGAAAAACTGATTTTT.

This clonotype was counted at least ten times. CDR3 amino acids: CASRRTGSGQPQHF. Written as DNA, the CDR3 is TGTGCCAGCAGGCGAACAGGGTCTGGGCAGCCCCAGCATTTT. The chain has TRBV6-1 and TRBJ1-5; TRBD1 is a possible D gene (6 bases). This CDR3 spans 14 amino acids. The V gene's germline CDR1 is MNHNS and CDR2 SASEGT. The V gene lost 6 bases and the J gene lost 7 bases, with 16 bases spanning the gap.

This clonotype was seen at least ten times. A much bigger clone sits one base away, suggesting this may be a read error. The rearrangement uses TRBV29-1 and TRBJ1-1; D not certain. The CDR3 runs to 15 residues. Germline V gene sequence: CDR1 SQVTM, CDR2 ANQGSEA. CDR3 DNA sequence: TGCAGCGTTCGGGCGGGGTGGGGAATGAACACTGAAACTTTCTTT. It is translated as CSVRAGWGMNTETFF.

The count of this clonotype is one. An end of the junction does not agree with germline; a read error may underlie this. This chain joins TRBV5-5 and TRBJ2-5, with 8 bases identical to TRBD2. CDR3 length equals 17 residues. From germline, CDR1 is SGHKS and CDR2 YYEKEE (reference sequence). The CDR3 nucleotides are TGTGCCAGCACGAGTGATATGGGGACTAGTGCCTCGGAGACCCGGTACTTC. This gives the protein CASTSDMGTSASETRYF.

On this clonotype: An end of the junction does not agree with germline; a read error may underlie this. V usage is TRBV12-3 or TRBV12-4 and J usage is TRBJ2-1; perhaps TRBD2 as D (6 bases). This CDR3 is built from 16 residues. The CDR3 reads CVSSPLSGGSYNEQFF. CDR3 bases: TGTGTCAGCAGTCCTTTGTCCGGAGGGTCCTACAATGAGCAGTTCTTC.

This clonotype occurred many times. The gene calls are TRBV6-6 and TRBJ2-3; TRBD1 agrees at 9 bases. CDR3 length: 14 amino acids. J lost 4 bases, V lost 5 bases, and 4 bases had no gene match. CDR1 is MNHNY, CDR2 SVGAGI, per germline (reference sequence). The CDR3 region has the DNA TGTGCCAGCAGTCGGGACAGGGAAGCAGATACGCAGTATTTT. Translation gives CASSRDREADTQYF.

Ten or more counts support this clonotype. V is TRBV28 and J is TRBJ2-1; 9 positions match TRBD2. The CDR3 runs to 15 residues. V shed 5 bases and J 6 bases; nucleotides not matched to a gene: 8. Germline CDR1 reads MDHEN; CDR2 reads SYDVKM. CDR3 nucleotide sequence: TGTGCCAGCAGTCCCAGCGGGGGGACGGGCAATGAGCAGTTCTTC. As protein: CASSPSGGTGNEQFF.

About this clonotype: The germline gene is not matched at one end of the junction; a read error may be the cause. The rearrangement uses TRBV7-9 and TRBJ2-7, with unresolved D. CDR1 SEHNR and CDR2 FQNEAQ come from the germline V gene (reference sequence). This CDR3 has 15 residues. This CDR3 is CASSLARNFVYEQYF. The CDR3, as DNA: TGTGCCAGCAGCTTAGCGAGAAATTTTGTCTACGAGCAATACTTC.

Turning to this clonotype: Lacking the conserved final phenylalanine or tryptophan, this CDR3 likely reflects a read error. This chain uses TRBV6-5 with TRBJ2-7; D tentatively fits TRBD1 or TRBD2 (5 bases each). The CDR3 is made up of 14 amino acids. V gave up 9 bases and J gave up 0 bases, with 15 bases separating them. The V gene's germline CDR1 is MNHEY and CDR2 SVGAGI. The CDR3 DNA reads TGTGCCAGTAGGCCGGGGCATACCTCCTACGAGCAGTACTAC. This translates into CASRPGHTSYEQYY.

This clonotype is a singleton in its sample. The junction and the germline gene differ at one end; a read error may be behind it. V gene TRBV11-2 combines with J gene TRBJ2-2, with D possibly matching TRBD2 (5 bases). The CDR3 has 15 amino acids. Germline V gene lookup returns CDR1 SGHAT and CDR2 FQNNGV. This CDR3 reads CGSSFAGSNTGELFF. CDR3 coding DNA: TGTGGCAGCAGCTTTGCTGGATCGAACACCGGGGAGCTGTTTTTC.

Notes on this clonotype: A read error may explain this, as a much larger clone is one base away. The V gene is TRBV7-9, the J gene TRBJ2-5; D is unresolved. The CDR3 is made up of 11 amino acids. Trimming pared 8 bases from V and 5 bases from J, leaving 9 bases between. Germline-derived CDR1 and CDR2 are SEHNR and FQNEAQ (reference sequence). Here the CDR3 reads CASGEAETQYF. DNA for the CDR3: TGTGCCAGCGGAGAGGCGGAGACCCAGTACTTC.

With regard to this clonotype: A read error is possible here, since a much larger clone lies one base away. The rearrangement uses TRBV11-2 and TRBJ2-6, with 8 bases aligning to TRBD1. The CDR3 extends over 17 amino acids. Germline V gene lookup returns CDR1 SGHAT and CDR2 FQNNGV. The CDR3 bases are TGTGCCACCAGTCCCGGACAGGGCAGCTCTGGGGCCAACGTCCTGACCTTC. Amino acids: CATSPGQGSSGANVLTF.

Remarks on this clonotype: Given the absence of the conserved phenylalanine or tryptophan at the CDR3 end, a read error is likely. V gene TRBV12-3 or TRBV12-4 combines with J gene TRBJ2-3; D is perhaps TRBD1 (6 bases). Trimming stripped 6 bases from V and 5 bases from J, with 18 bases between. The CDR3 runs 15 residues. CDR3 sequence (DNA): TGTGCCAGCAGATACGACACAGGGTGCGAAGATACGCAGTATCTT. Its translation is CASRYDTGCEDTQYL.

As regards this clonotype: This may stem from a read error, because a much larger clone lies one nucleotide away. The rearrangement links TRBV6-2 or TRBV6-3 to TRBJ2-1; D gene unclear. Per germline, CDR1 MNHEY and CDR2 SVGEGT. CDR3 size: 15 residues. Trimming stripped 2 bases from V and 0 bases from J, with 8 bases between. CDR3 sequence: CASSYKESSYNEQFF. CDR3 DNA: TGTGCCAGCAGTTACAAGGAGAGCTCCTACAATGAGCAGTTCTTC.

CDR3 nucleotide sequence: TGTGCCAGCAGCAGTGCTTGGCGGGAGGGCTCCTACGAGCAGTACTTC. This codes for CASSSAWREGSYEQYF. The chain uses TRBV5-6 and TRBJ2-7; 9 bases are a match to TRBD2. Looked up from germline, CDR1 is SGHDT and CDR2 is YYEEEE. This CDR3 comprises 16 residues. The J segment lost 0 bases and the V segment lost 4 bases, leaving 8 bases of the junction unmatched.

On this clonotype: Just one base apart from a much larger clone, this may be a read error. The rearrangement joins TRBV5-1 to TRBJ2-1, with 12 bases that match TRBD2. The CDR3 covers 15 residues. V lost 4 bases and J lost 8; bases outside the gene matches: 7. Germline values: CDR1 SGHRS, CDR2 YFSETQ. The CDR3 region is CASSATSGSHYEQFF. The CDR3 region has the DNA TGCGCCAGCAGCGCGACTAGCGGGAGCCACTATGAGCAGTTCTTC.

On this clonotype itself: This is likely a read error, given that the CDR3 carries no conserved phenylalanine or tryptophan at its end. The V and J genes are TRBV11-2 and TRBJ2-1, with D perhaps TRBD1 (5 bases). Trimming left V 5 bases short and J 9 bases short, with 14 bases between. Germline CDR1 is SGHAT and CDR2 is FQNNGV. The length of the CDR3 is 13 residues. CDR3 DNA: TGTGCCAGCAGCCCCTACAGGTGGAGTGAGCAGTTCATC. It yields the protein CASSPYRWSEQFI.

This clonotype was seen more than once but under ten times. The V call is TRBV4-2, the J call TRBJ1-2, with D unresolved. Germline V gives CDR1 LGHNA, CDR2 YNFKEQ. This CDR3 has 16 amino acids. The germline V and J ends were trimmed by 1 base and 4 bases, with 16 bases remaining between them. The CDR3 nucleotides are TGTGCCAGCAGCCAAGGTGCCGGCGCCCTTCTCTATGGCTACACCTTC. Protein: CASSQGAGALLYGYTF.

This clonotype has at least ten counts. The J gene is TRBJ2-5, the V gene TRBV29-1; TRBD1 aligns across 8 bases. V shed 6 bases and J 10 bases; nucleotides not matched to a gene: 16. CDR3 size: 14 residues. Germline lookup yields CDR1 SQVTM and CDR2 ANQGSEA. The CDR3 sequence is CSVRPGQGMNIQYF. The CDR3 nucleotides read TGCAGCGTACGCCCAGGACAGGGAATGAATATCCAGTACTTC.

This clonotype is medium-sized (0.01 to 0.1%) within its sample. The chain employs TRBV6-6 and TRBJ2-2; unclear D gene. Germline CDR1 MNHNY, CDR2 SVGAGI (reference sequence). Trimming took off 7 bases at V and 1 base at J, with 4 bases between the two ends. The length of the CDR3 is 12 residues. This CDR3 reads CASNKNTGELFF. The CDR3 DNA reads as TGTGCCAGCAATAAGAACACCGGGGAGCTGTTTTTT.

The V call is TRBV30, the J call TRBJ1-1; D might be TRBD1 (5 bases). The CDR3 consists of 13 residues. CDR1 and CDR2 from the germline V gene are GTSNPN and SVGIG (reference sequence). V was trimmed by 3 bases and J by 12 bases, leaving 20 bases between them. The CDR3, as DNA: TGTGCCTGGAGCCTCTTCGAGGGGACTGAGACTTTCTTT. Protein: CAWSLFEGTETFF. The full variable domain, its missing parts supplied by reference TRBV30 and TRBJ1-1, is SQTIHQWPATLVQPVGSPLSLECTVEGTSNPNLYWYRQAAGRGLQLLFYSVGIGQISSEVPQNLSASRPQDRQFILSSKKLLLSDSGFYLCAWSLFEGTETFFGQGTRLTVV.

The rearrangement uses TRBV4-2 and TRBJ1-1; 8 positions match TRBD1. The germline V gene encodes CDR1 LGHNA and CDR2 YNFKEQ. V shed 0 bases and J 13 bases; nucleotides not matched to a gene: 19. The CDR3 has 17 amino acids. DNA of the CDR3: TGTGCCAGCAGCCAAGAGTACGGACAGGGTTTTTGGACCGAGGATTTCTTT. It is translated as CASSQEYGQGFWTEDFF.

To note about this clonotype: As the CDR3 is not closed by the conserved phenylalanine or tryptophan, this likely results from a read error. The DNA is left out, because the CDR3 cannot be placed on it with certainty; the CDR3 is given as TCRdb lists it. The chain links TRBV11-2 to TRBJ2-2; the D segment call TRBD2 is taken from the table without a DNA check. The germline V gene encodes CDR1 SGHAT and CDR2 FQNNGV. Inclusive of both ends, the CDR3 amounts to 17 amino acids. The CDR3 loop reads CASSLALGGANIGELPL.

Of note for this clonotype: Compared with germline, one end of the junction differs, possibly owing to a read error. The gene calls are TRBV6-1 and TRBJ1-4; D ambiguous. Germline values: CDR1 MNHNS, CDR2 SASEGT. The CDR3 has 14 amino acids. As DNA, the CDR3 is TGTACCAGCTCGATACAGCGACGGTCTGAAAAACTGTTTTTT. It yields the protein CTSSIQRRSEKLFF.

Turning to this clonotype: No conserved phenylalanine or tryptophan is present at the end of the CDR3, so a read error is the likely explanation. V and J are TRBV6-5 and TRBJ1-5; TRBD1 matches 9 bases. Unmatched junction bases numbered 9, after V lost 5 bases and J lost 10 bases. CDR1 MNHEY and CDR2 SVGAGI come from the germline V gene. The CDR3 totals 14 residues. The CDR3 DNA reads TGTGCCAGCAGTCCCGGGACAGGGAAGGGCCCCCAGCATGTT. Its translation is CASSPGTGKGPQHV.

This sequence joins TRBV6-2 or TRBV6-3 and TRBJ2-7; a weak D match, TRBD2 (6 bases). CDR3 length equals 14 residues. V was clipped by 2 bases and J by 3 bases, with 11 bases between them. The germline V gene encodes CDR1 MNHEY and CDR2 SVGEGT. CDR3 nucleotide sequence: TGTGCCAGCAGTTACCATGCGGGATGCTACGAGCAGTACTTC. The encoded protein is CASSYHAGCYEQYF.

To note about this clonotype: The junction does not match germline at one end; this may be a read error. The genes are TRBV4-1 and TRBJ1-2; weak D call: TRBD1 (6 bases). The CDR3 is 14 amino acids. Germline V CDR1 and CDR2: MGHRA, YSYEKL. The CDR3, as DNA: TGCACCAGCAGCCAATGTGACAGGAACTATGGCTACACCTTC. This encodes CTSSQCDRNYGYTF.

For this clonotype: This could be a read error, since a much larger clone is one nucleotide away. The V call is TRBV5-6, the J call TRBJ2-5; D is perhaps TRBD1 (5 bases). This CDR3 spans 13 amino acids. Germline loops: CDR1 SGHDT, CDR2 YYEEEE. In nucleotides, the CDR3 is TGTGCCAGCAGCTTGGGACAGCAAGAGGCCCAGTACTTC. As protein: CASSLGQQEAQYF.

Of note for this clonotype: This may come from a read error, since a much larger clone is one base off. This chain connects TRBV30 to TRBJ2-7, with D perhaps assigned TRBD1 or TRBD2 (6 bases each). The CDR3 totals 13 residues. The ends were cut back, 8 bases at V and 3 bases at J, with 17 bases in the middle. Germline CDR1 GTSNPN, CDR2 SVGIG (reference sequence). CDR3 residues: CASERGRIYEQYF. DNA of the CDR3: TGTGCCAGTGAAAGGGGGAGGATCTACGAGCAGTACTTC.